The T cell receptor (beta chain) under discussion was sequenced for a study of blood T cell repertoires in COVID-19. Study at large: Sources were T cells, B-cell-depleted T cells, or PBMCs; the material itself was cDNA or gDNA.

As processed by the authors: By means of reference gene primer amplification, nucleated cell counts were estimated. Produced via immunoSEQ multiplex PCR; TCRdb's table is partial and in-frame only. The V and J calls and clone size were taken over from that table, and D and trimming were inferred from the DNA. The table includes roughly 180,000 clones, 79% detected once. Sequencing was carried out using peripheral blood. This receptor was taken from a man aged 60-69 years with active or convalescent COVID-19.

Here the CDR3 reads CASSPTRAGGYEQYF. The CDR3 region has the DNA TGTGCCAGCTCACCCACGAGGGCGGGAGGCTACGAGCAGTACTTC. The chain joins TRBV18 to TRBJ2-7; 8 bases fit TRBD2. Per germline, CDR1 KGHSH and CDR2 LQKENI. The CDR3 sequence is 15 residues long. The V segment lost 3 bases and the J segment 3 bases; nucleotides outside the gene matches: 7.